The rows below give T cell receptor beta chains drawn from one sample of a study of human T cells and chemical hapten exposure. In TCRdb, the RACE reads were re-called with MiXCR into one record per CDR3 protein. The data show under 120,000 distinct CDR3 sequences, with about 11% seen just once and around 3.5% held by the top ten. The sample here was whole blood, taken in connection with sensitization to the hapten diphenylcyclopropenone (DPC). Receptor source: a woman in her forties with alopecia areata. Some clones in this sample may be carry-over from other donors' samples. CDR3s include the opening cysteine and the closing phenylalanine or tryptophan. D genes are given only for firm matches. For some rows the clone size is stated as once, few or many, or as a class when expanded; others skip it.

D gene | J gene | V gene | clone size | CDR3 DNA | CDR3 protein
TRBD1 | TRBJ2-4 | TRBV20-1 | . | TGCAGTGCTAACCCTGGGGACAGGGGAGAAAACATTCAGTACTTC | CSANPGDRGENIQYF
. | TRBJ1-2 | TRBV3-1 | . | TGTGCCAGCACCCTAGGGGGATTGAAAGGCTACACCTTC | CASTLGGLKGYTF
TRBD2 | TRBJ2-7 | TRBV18 | . | TGTGCCAGCTCCCTAGCGGGGGGCCAAGGATCCTACGAGCAGTACTTC | CASSLAGGQGSYEQYF
. | TRBJ2-2 | TRBV7-9 | few | TGTGCCAGCAGCTTAGCGGGTGGCACCGGGGAGCTGTTTTTT | CASSLAGGTGELFF
TRBD1 | TRBJ2-5 | TRBV11-2 | few | TGTGCCAGCAAAGGGACAGGAGAAGAGACCCAGTACTTC | CASKGTGEETQYF
. | TRBJ2-3 | TRBV5-1 | . | TGCGCCAGCAGCTCGCGAGGGCAGGCAGATACGCAGTATTTT | CASSSRGQADTQYF
TRBD2 | TRBJ2-7 | TRBV10-3 | many | TGTGCCATCGGGACTAGCGGGTCCTACGAGCAGTACTTC | CAIGTSGSYEQYF
. | TRBJ2-3 | TRBV4-2 | few | TGTGCCAGCAGCCAAGATCTCAGCACAGATACGCAGTATTTT | CASSQDLSTDTQYF
TRBD2 | TRBJ2-5 | TRBV14 | . | TGTGCCAGCAGCCAAGATTGGAGCGGGGGGGCGTACCAAGAGACCCAGTACTTC | CASSQDWSGGAYQETQYF
. | TRBJ2-6 | TRBV7-9 | . | TGTGCCAGCAGCCCTTTCAGCTCTGGGGCCAACGTCCTGACTTTC | CASSPFSSGANVLTF
. | TRBJ2-2 | TRBV7-6 | . | TGTGCCAGCGATCCCGGGTTCACCGGGGAGCTGTTTTTT | CASDPGFTGELFF
. | TRBJ1-3 | TRBV6-6 | few | TGTGCCAGCAGTATACAGGCTTCTGGAAACACCATATATTTT | CASSIQASGNTIYF
. | TRBJ1-2 | TRBV30 | few | TGTGCCCGCTCCCTGGGCGCGGGGTATGGCTACACCTTC | CARSLGAGYGYTF
TRBD2 | TRBJ2-2 | TRBV5-1 | many | TGCGCCAGCAGATCGGGACTAGCGGGAGCCGGGGAGCTGTTTTTT | CASRSGLAGAGELFF
. | TRBJ2-7 | TRBV29-1 | many | TGCAGCGTTGACGGTCCCAACTGGGAGCAGTACTTC | CSVDGPNWEQYF
. | TRBJ2-1 | TRBV6-2/TRBV6-3 | many | TGTGCCAGCAGTTACTTGGATCGGGATGAGCAGTTCTTC | CASSYLDRDEQFF
TRBD2 | TRBJ2-1 | TRBV24-1 | many | TGTGCCACCAGTGCAGCCGGAGTAGCGGGGGTATACAATGAGCAGTTCTTC | CATSAAGVAGVYNEQFF
TRBD1 | TRBJ2-3 | TRBV18 | few | TGTGCCAGCTCACCACTGACAGGGGGCCCCGCAGATACGCAGTATTTT | CASSPLTGGPADTQYF
. | TRBJ1-1 | TRBV12-3/TRBV12-4 | . | TGTGCCAGCAGTTTGTTCGGAGCCACTGAAGCTTTCTTT | CASSLFGATEAFF
. | TRBJ1-4 | TRBV20-1 | . | TGCAGTGCCAACACAGGGATAAAACTGTTTTTT | CSANTGIKLFF
TRBD2 | TRBJ2-7 | TRBV6-5 | many | TGTGCCAGCAGCCCCCGGACTAGCGGGACCTACGAGCAGTACTTC | CASSPRTSGTYEQYF
. | TRBJ2-1 | TRBV18 | . | TGTGCCAGCTCACCACCAGGGGTAGTGCAGTTCTTC | CASSPPGVVQFF
. | TRBJ2-1 | TRBV7-9 | many | TGTGCCAGCAGCTTAGCGGACTACAATGAGCAGTCCTTC | CASSLADYNEQSF
. | TRBJ2-2 | TRBV7-9 | . | TGTGCCAGCAGCTTAGCTCCTGTCTCACCCGGGGAGCTGTTTTTT | CASSLAPVSPGELFF
. | TRBJ1-1 | TRBV18 | once | TGTGCCAGCTCACCCTCAGGGACCCCGGGACGGGGCACTGAAGCTTTCTTT | CASSPSGTPGRGTEAFF
. | TRBJ2-3 | TRBV7-3 | many | TGTGCCAGCTCGAAGACTCGGGGCGCCGGGACAGATACGCAGTATTTT | CASSKTRGAGTDTQYF
TRBD2 | TRBJ2-3 | TRBV20-1 | . | TGCAGTGCTATGAAGACTAGCGGGAGCACAGATACGCAGTATTTT | CSAMKTSGSTDTQYF
. | TRBJ2-7 | TRBV20-1 | . | TGCAGTGCTAGAGGAGAGGGGAGCTCCTACGAGCAGTACTTC | CSARGEGSSYEQYF
. | TRBJ1-1 | TRBV20-1 | few | TGCAGTGCCCACCGGCGGGGGGACCGGAACACTGAAGCTTTCTTT | CSAHRRGDRNTEAFF
. | TRBJ2-2 | TRBV9 | few | TGTGCCAGCAGCCCCCGATTGGCGGGGACGAACACCGGGGAGCTGTTTTTT | CASSPRLAGTNTGELFF
. | TRBJ1-1 | TRBV5-1 | many | TGCGCCAGCAGCTTGGCCTTCGCTAAGGGGCTCACTGAAGCTTTCTTT | CASSLAFAKGLTEAFF
. | TRBJ2-7 | TRBV28 | many | TGTGCCAGCAGTTTAGGAGGGGCCGGCAGATACGAGCAGTACTTC | CASSLGGAGRYEQYF
. | TRBJ1-4 | TRBV27 | . | TGTGCCAGCAGTCTCGAGACAGGTAACGTGGAGGCTGATGAAAAACTGTTTTTT | CASSLETGNVEADEKLFF
. | TRBJ2-2 | TRBV9 | many | TGTGCCAGCAGCGGGGTGTTTCAGTCCGGGGAGCTGTTTTTT | CASSGVFQSGELFF
TRBD1 | TRBJ1-2 | TRBV25-1 | few | TGTGCCAGCAGTGAATATATTCAACAGGGGCGAAACTATGGCTACACCTTC | CASSEYIQQGRNYGYTF
. | TRBJ2-7 | TRBV10-2 | . | TGCGCCAGCAGTGAGGAGACCGACTACGAGCAGTACTTC | CASSEETDYEQYF
. | TRBJ2-1 | TRBV11-3 | . | TGTGCCAGCAGTACCGGGCAACCCTTAGCGCAGTTCTTC | CASSTGQPLAQFF
TRBD1 | TRBJ1-4 | TRBV6-1 | few | TGTGCCAGCAGAGAAGGGGGCGCGGATGAAAAACTGTTTTTT | CASREGGADEKLFF
. | TRBJ2-3 | TRBV6-5 | few | TGTGCCAGCACAAGGGGGACCTATGATACGCAGTATTTT | CASTRGTYDTQYF
. | TRBJ1-1 | TRBV28 | . | TGTGCCAGCAGGGGAGGGTACAACACTGAAGCTTTCTTT | CASRGGYNTEAFF
. | TRBJ1-1 | TRBV6-2/TRBV6-3 | . | TGTGCCAGCAGTTCCTATTCTGACAGGACTGAAGCTTTCTTT | CASSSYSDRTEAFF
TRBD2 | TRBJ2-1 | TRBV6-2/TRBV6-3 | many | TGTGCCAGCAGTTGGACTAGCGGGAGAGGTGAGCAGTTCTTC | CASSWTSGRGEQFF
. | TRBJ1-4 | TRBV7-2 | . | TGTGCCAGCAGCTTAGGCCCGGATGAAAAACTGTTTTTT | CASSLGPDEKLFF
TRBD1 | TRBJ2-7 | TRBV6-5 | . | TGTGCCAGCAGTTACCTGATCGGACAGGGGAGGATCTACGAGCAGTACTTC | CASSYLIGQGRIYEQYF
. | TRBJ1-5 | TRBV5-6 | . | TGTGCCAGTACACAGGGTGGGGGGCATCAGCCCCAGCATTTT | CASTQGGGHQPQHF
. | TRBJ1-3 | TRBV6-2/TRBV6-3 | many | TGTGCCAGCAGTTACTCGAGCGGGTTCTCTGGAAACACCATATATTTT | CASSYSSGFSGNTIYF
. | TRBJ2-7 | TRBV20-1 | many | TGCAGTGCTAGAGATCATAGGGGGTACGAGCAGTACTTC | CSARDHRGYEQYF
TRBD2 | TRBJ2-7 | TRBV29-1 | few | TGCAGCGTCCTACTAGCGGGGGCCTTGTACGAGCAGTACTTC | CSVLLAGALYEQYF
TRBD1 | TRBJ1-2 | TRBV28 | . | TGTGCCAGCAGTATAGGGGGACAGGGCTACTATGGCTACACCTTC | CASSIGGQGYYGYTF
. | TRBJ2-6 | TRBV20-1 | few | TGCTCCTCGGAGGACGGGGCCAACGTCCTGACTTTC | CSSEDGANVLTF
TRBD2 | TRBJ2-7 | TRBV7-3 | . | TGTGCCAGCAGCCCCGACCCTAGCGGGGGGGCTTACGAGCAGTACTTC | CASSPDPSGGAYEQYF
TRBD2 | TRBJ2-5 | TRBV12-3/TRBV12-4 | . | TGTGCCAGCAGCAGGTTGCGGGGAGGGCAGACCCAGTACTTC | CASSRLRGGQTQYF
TRBD2 | TRBJ2-1 | TRBV29-1 | . | TGCAGCGGGGGACTAGCGGGACCCAATGAGCAGTTCTTC | CSGGLAGPNEQFF
. | TRBJ2-3 | TRBV11-2 | few | TGTGCCAGCAGCTTAGCCCCCGGTTGGACCACTTCTAGCACAGATACGCAGTATTTT | CASSLAPGWTTSSTDTQYF
. | TRBJ2-3 | TRBV25-1 | many | TGTGCCAGCAGGGGTACCGGGGCCGACAGAGATACGCAGTATTTT | CASRGTGADRDTQYF
TRBD1 | TRBJ2-1 | TRBV19 | . | TGTGCCAGTACCCCCGACAGGGGCCGAGCCAATGAGCAGTTCTTC | CASTPDRGRANEQFF
. | TRBJ2-7 | TRBV30 | many | TGTGCCTGGACCAACCCCGGGGCTCAAGGGGGCTACGAGCAGTACTTC | CAWTNPGAQGGYEQYF
. | TRBJ2-3 | TRBV7-9 | many | TGTGCCAGCAGCTTCCTGCAGGTCGAGGAGTATTTT | CASSFLQVEEYF
TRBD1 | TRBJ2-1 | TRBV24-1 | . | TGTGCCACCAGTGATCATGGGGGACAGAGATACAATGAGCAGTTCTTC | CATSDHGGQRYNEQFF